This TCR beta chain was observed in a study of cytomegalovirus exposure and HLA in healthy donors (dated 2017 in TCRdb). Some background on the complete study: According to an earlier analysis of around 600 of the donors, roughly 180 million T cells yielded over 90 million unique TCR beta sequences and less than 300 Gb of sequence data. Approximately 300 gigabases of sequencing data and tens of millions of unique TCR sequences were included in an early release covering 550 to 650 HLA-typed donors. Of the roughly 400 genotyped donors, approximately 80% fell in the genetic ancestry cluster associated with self-reported Caucasian donors. The study was designed to test whether signatures of past pathogen exposure could be identified by cataloging public T cell receptors. The study used immunosequencing to profile the T cell repertoires of 670 or so subjects and linked those repertoires to cytomegalovirus serostatus. Besides the first cohort of approximately 710 subjects, a separate validation cohort made up of over 95 different subjects was used. High-throughput TCR immunosequencing, statistical association of individual TCRs with disease status, and machine learning were combined to predict cytomegalovirus infection status. A later analysis re-analyzed previously published TCR beta repertoires from 666 donors and added high-resolution HLA genotyping to study TCR occurrence patterns. Rather than drawing on any new phenotypic data, the later analysis identified candidate immune exposures from TCR beta sequences and the way those sequences occurred across donors. An earlier analysis of 587 of the donors applied high-throughput TCR beta sequencing to assess whether each TCR beta V gene segment acted as functional or pseudogenic. Alongside the repertoire data, information on donor age, sex, ethnicity and CMV serostatus was compiled. In a later genetic analysis, genome-wide SNP genotypes for about three fifths of the roughly 670 donors were used, and that subset was treated as a discovery cohort. Every discovery cohort repertoire had been produced on one sequencing platform. HLA typing included class I and class II loci at four-digit resolution. The number of donors typed differed by locus, with about 629-630 for A, B, C, DRB1 and DQB1, 522 for DQA1, under 610 for DPA1, and 450 to 480 for DPB1. A handful of DR-DQ haplotypes were handled as single units for association and clustering because linkage in the cohort was strong. On average, around 240,000 unique TCR beta nucleotide sequences were sequenced per donor among a few hundred genotyped donors of the cohort, with about 17% of those sequences being non-productive.

Study-wide findings and limitations: According to a later analysis, TCR association rates differed among HLA loci, with DRB1 alleles showing the most associated TCRs and HLA-C alleles showing the fewest. Immune exposure information for the cohort was limited to CMV serostatus. In this cohort, only TCR beta chains were sequenced, and detectable features were limited by the absence of alpha or paired-chain data. Assigning TCR associations to individual alleles was difficult when HLA alleles, especially DR and DQ, strongly co-occurred. Linkage disequilibrium might explain the correlated functional status among segregating V segments, but an unknown experimental factor could not be ruled out. An association between a missense DCLRE1C variant and V-gene and J-gene trimming of TCR beta chains was found in a later genetic analysis and replicated in an independent cohort. The 87-base-pair reads could not distinguish some IMGT-functional V segments, including TRBV6-2 and TRBV6-3, so those segments were excluded. Broadly in line with IMGT annotations, most TCR beta V segments showed up in productive rearrangements about 90% or about 30% of the time in an earlier analysis of 587 of the donors. According to a later genetic analysis, donors in an Asian-associated ancestry cluster had fewer N-insertions in productive TCRs than the approximately 690-donor mean. Because HLA typing was unavailable for some donors at each locus, only the typed subset was used in association tests. A later analysis found that most CMV-associated TCR beta chains appeared HLA-restricted, with HLA associations seemingly driven largely by CMV exposure. A later analysis reported that several top co-occurrence clusters appeared linked to parvovirus B19, influenza, CMV and Epstein-Barr virus. A total of roughly 160 TCR beta chains were listed by the study as associated with cytomegalovirus. Specific HLA alleles were associated with roughly 17,000 TCR beta sequences at a false discovery rate of 0.05 in a later analysis. In a later analysis, HLA-associated TCR beta chains were found to be more clonally expanded and to have lower generation probabilities than equally common non-associated chains. The authors suggested that the approach could potentially be extended to other disease states and immunological phenotypes. In vitro tests confirmed that a few of the cytomegalovirus-associated TCR beta chains recognize cytomegalovirus antigens. Sequencing depth was assumed to be roughly uniform across donors in the presence/absence analyses, though that assumption may not hold. A further reported finding was that TCR beta sequences accurately predicted the HLA-A and HLA-B alleles for most subjects in the first cohort. Cytomegalovirus status was reported to be diagnosed by the classifier with high specificity and sensitivity in both the original and validation cohorts. Most TCR sequences were seen in very few donors, while some public TCRs were found in many individuals. Some 16 rarely observed V segments, including chromosome 9 orphons, were excluded from the earlier analysis of about 500 of the donors because counts were too low. A cluster of highly shared sequence variants was judged likely to be a technical artifact of the sequencing pipeline.

The library was built by means of the immunoSEQ multiplex PCR assay. For the multiplex PCR, a mixture combining 60 forward primers for TCR Vbeta segments and 13 reverse primers for TCR Jbeta segments was used. The CDR3 region of rearranged TCR beta genes was amplified from genomic DNA with a multiplex PCR assay. On the Illumina HiSeq System, the amplified TCR beta libraries were sequenced as 87-base-pair reads. On the authors' methods: A later analysis counted 65 million to 90 million unique TCR beta chains across the 640 or so repertoires, and around 9.9 million of these chains were shared by at least two donors. Raw reads were error-corrected and collapsed into unique sequences with a nearest-neighbor algorithm that merged closely related sequences to remove PCR and sequencing errors. Alignment of CDR3 sequences to IMGT reference sequences was used to assign V, D and J gene segments. Each retained sequence needed at least a six-nucleotide match to both a V gene segment and a J gene segment. A rearrangement counted as productive if the CDR3 had no stop codons and remained in frame with V and J, and every other rearrangement counted as non-productive. Following IMGT convention, CDR3 was defined as the stretch from the second conserved V-encoded cysteine to the conserved J-encoded phenylalanine. In an earlier analysis of around 600 of the donors, sequences lacking an unambiguous match to a single V gene segment were excluded. An earlier analysis of 587 of the donors classified V segments as functional when productive rearrangements were above 56.7% and as segregating when the standard deviation between donors was above 5%. To diagnose cytomegalovirus status from the catalog of TCR beta chain sequences, a statistical classification framework was built. V and J gene assignment, in a later analysis, came from comparing TCR nucleotide sequences with IMGT/GENE-DB human TR gene sequences. Using the TCRdist pipeline, a later analysis assigned CDR3 sequences along with most-parsimonious VDJ recombination scenarios. A later analysis defined each TCR beta chain by its CDR3 amino acid sequence plus V-gene family, and excluded reads lacking a unique V-gene family. A later analysis removed 600 or so highly shared, low-generation-probability nucleotide sequences to deal with suspected cross-contamination and a sequencing artifact. In a later analysis, a clonal expansion index for each public chain was calculated from normalized within-repertoire ranks of inferred template counts. In a later analysis, generation probabilities were computed with a VDJ recombination model fitted to out-of-frame rearrangements, and the resulting probabilities were checked against IGoR. Hypergeometric tests were used in a later analysis to score TCR-TCR, TCR-HLA and TCR-CMV co-occurrence, with a repertoire-size bias correction applied to the TCR pairs. False discovery rates were estimated in a later analysis by permuting HLA or CMV assignments 20 times. In a later analysis, co-occurring TCRs were grouped with DBSCAN, and TCRdist sequence similarity was added when clustering was performed within HLA-allele-positive subsets. Co-occurrence clustering excluded repertoires with fewer than 30,000 or more than 120,000 public chains, plus five with anomalous nucleotide sharing. TCRdb took this table from immuneACCESS and kept in-frame rearrangements with V and J called. Such tables lack part of the clones; where checked against another copy, unresolved V genes explain under half of the gap, and the rest is unexplained. The DNA was the basis for D and trimming; V, J and clone size are from that table. The sample profile shows approximately 150,000 clones; 50% to 75% of them were found once. Roughly 3.1% of the sample is held by the ten biggest clonotypes.

CDR1 SNHLY and CDR2 FYNNEI were looked up in the germline V gene. The CDR3 runs 15 residues from the cysteine to the phenylalanine. Left in the record is the CDR3 DNA by itself, 45 bases read in frame from the first base. V loses 0 bases, J loses 4 bases, and the germline ends lie 11 bases apart. The cohort consisted of 650 to 850 healthy bone marrow donors. At the time of sampling, all cohort members were nominally healthy, though unrecorded immune exposures were likely present. The donor tested CMV seropositive, placing the donor among the 289 seropositive members of the cohort. A peripheral blood sample was provided by each donor, and peripheral blood mononuclear cells were used for TCR beta sequencing. Genomic DNA was extracted from the blood cell samples with the Qiagen DNeasy Blood Extraction Kit. In regard to this clone: Its antigen is currently not known. No much larger clone is present one base from it, and per-base qualities are unavailable. Additional DNA sequences in this sample encode the identical CDR3.

Here the chain combines TRBV2 and TRBJ2-3; the best D guess is TRBD2, with 6 bases matching. The TCR originated in a woman aged 25 to 39 in good health and CMV-seropositive. Sequencing input: PBMCs. The CDR3 loop reads CASSEAGGVADTQYF. The sequenced DNA: TGTGCCAGCAGTGAAGCCGGAGGGGTGGCAGATACGCAGTATTTT.